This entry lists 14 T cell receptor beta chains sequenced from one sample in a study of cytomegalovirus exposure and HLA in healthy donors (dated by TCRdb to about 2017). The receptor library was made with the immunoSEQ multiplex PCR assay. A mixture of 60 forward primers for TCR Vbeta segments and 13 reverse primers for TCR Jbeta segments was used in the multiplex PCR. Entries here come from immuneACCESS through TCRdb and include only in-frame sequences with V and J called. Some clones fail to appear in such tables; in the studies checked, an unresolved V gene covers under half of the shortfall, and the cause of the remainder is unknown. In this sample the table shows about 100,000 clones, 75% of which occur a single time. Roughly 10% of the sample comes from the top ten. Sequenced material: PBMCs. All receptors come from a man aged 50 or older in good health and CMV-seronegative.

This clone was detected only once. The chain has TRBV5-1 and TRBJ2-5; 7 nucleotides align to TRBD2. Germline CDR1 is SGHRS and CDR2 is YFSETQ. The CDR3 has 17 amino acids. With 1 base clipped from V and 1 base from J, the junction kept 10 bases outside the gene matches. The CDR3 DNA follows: TGCGCCAGCAGCTTGTCGGGGAGGGGCTACACCCAAGAGACCCAGTACTTC. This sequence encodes CASSLSGRGYTQETQYF. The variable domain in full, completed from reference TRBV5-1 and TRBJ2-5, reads KAGVTQTPRYLIKTRGQQVTLSCSPISGHRSVSWYQQTPGQGLQFLFEYFSETQRNKGNFPGRFSGRQFSNSRSEMNVSTLELGDSALYLCASSLSGRGYTQETQYFGPGTRLLVL.

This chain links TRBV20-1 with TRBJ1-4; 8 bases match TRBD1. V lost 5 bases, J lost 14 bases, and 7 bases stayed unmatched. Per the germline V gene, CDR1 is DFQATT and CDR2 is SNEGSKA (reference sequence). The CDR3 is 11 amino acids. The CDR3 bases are TGCAGTGCTGAGACAGGGGCGGTGCTGTTTTTT. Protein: CSAETGAVLFF.

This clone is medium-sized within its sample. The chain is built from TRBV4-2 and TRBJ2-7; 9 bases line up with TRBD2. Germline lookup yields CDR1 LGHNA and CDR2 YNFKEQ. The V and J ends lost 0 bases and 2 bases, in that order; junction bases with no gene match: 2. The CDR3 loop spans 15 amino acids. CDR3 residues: CASSQDRGGAYEQYF. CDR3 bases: TGTGCCAGCAGCCAAGATCGCGGGGGGGCCTACGAGCAGTACTTC.

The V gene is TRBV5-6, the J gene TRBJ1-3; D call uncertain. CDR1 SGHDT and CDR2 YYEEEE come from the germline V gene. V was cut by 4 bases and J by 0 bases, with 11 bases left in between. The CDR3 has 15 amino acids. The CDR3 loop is CASSRRPSSGNTIYF. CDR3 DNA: TGTGCCAGCAGCCGACGACCTAGCTCTGGAAACACCATATATTTT.

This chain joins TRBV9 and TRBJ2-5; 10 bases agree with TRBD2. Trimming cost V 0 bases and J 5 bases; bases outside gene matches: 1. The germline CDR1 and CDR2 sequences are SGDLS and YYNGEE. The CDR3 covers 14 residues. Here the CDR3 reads CASSVGTSGETQYF. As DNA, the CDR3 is TGTGCCAGCAGCGTAGGGACTAGCGGCGAGACCCAGTACTTC.

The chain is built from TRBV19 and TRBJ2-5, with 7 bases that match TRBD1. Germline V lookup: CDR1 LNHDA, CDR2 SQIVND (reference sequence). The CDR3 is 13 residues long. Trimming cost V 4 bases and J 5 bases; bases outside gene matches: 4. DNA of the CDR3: TGTGCCAGTAGTAAGGGGGCCTGGGAGACCCAGTACTTC. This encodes CASSKGAWETQYF.

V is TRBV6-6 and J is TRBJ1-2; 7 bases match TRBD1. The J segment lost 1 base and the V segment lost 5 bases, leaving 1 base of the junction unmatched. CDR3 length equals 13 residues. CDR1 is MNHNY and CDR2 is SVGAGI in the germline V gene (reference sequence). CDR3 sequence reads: CASSDRDNYGYTF. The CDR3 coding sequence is TGTGCCAGCAGTGACAGGGATAACTATGGCTACACCTTC.

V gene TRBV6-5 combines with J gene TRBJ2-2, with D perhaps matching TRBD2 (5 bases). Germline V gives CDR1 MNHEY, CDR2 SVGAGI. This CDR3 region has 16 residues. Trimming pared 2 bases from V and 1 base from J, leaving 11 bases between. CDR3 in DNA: TGTGCCAGCAGTTACGAGGGCGGAAAGAACACCGGGGAGCTGTTTTTT. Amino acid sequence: CASSYEGGKNTGELFF.

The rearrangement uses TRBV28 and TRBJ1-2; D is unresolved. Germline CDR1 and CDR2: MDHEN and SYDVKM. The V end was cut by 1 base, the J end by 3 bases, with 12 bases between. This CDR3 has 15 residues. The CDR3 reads CASSLSLSGYYGYTF. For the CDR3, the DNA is TGTGCCAGCAGTTTATCTCTATCGGGGTACTATGGCTACACCTTC.

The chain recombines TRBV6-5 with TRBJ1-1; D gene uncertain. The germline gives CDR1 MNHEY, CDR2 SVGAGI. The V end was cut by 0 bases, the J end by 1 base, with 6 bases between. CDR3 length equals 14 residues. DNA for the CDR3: TGTGCCAGCAGTTACTCGTGGCAGAACACTGAAGCTTTCTTT. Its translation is CASSYSWQNTEAFF.

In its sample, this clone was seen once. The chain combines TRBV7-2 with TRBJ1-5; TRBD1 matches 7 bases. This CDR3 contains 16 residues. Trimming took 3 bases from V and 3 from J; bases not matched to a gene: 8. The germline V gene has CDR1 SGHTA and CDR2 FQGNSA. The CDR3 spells CASSLGTALYNQPQHF. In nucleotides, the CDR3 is TGTGCCAGCAGCTTGGGGACAGCCCTCTACAATCAGCCCCAGCATTTT. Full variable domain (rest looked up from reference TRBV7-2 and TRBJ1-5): GAGVSQSPSNKVTEKGKDVELRCDPISGHTALYWYRQSLGQGLEFLIYFQGNSAPDKSGLPSDRFSAERTGGSVSTLTIQRTQQEDSAVYLCASSLGTALYNQPQHFGDGTRLSIL.

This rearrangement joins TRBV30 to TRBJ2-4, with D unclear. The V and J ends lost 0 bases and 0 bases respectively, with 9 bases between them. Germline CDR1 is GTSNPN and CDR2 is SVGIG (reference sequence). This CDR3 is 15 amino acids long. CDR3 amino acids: CAWSVQSQAKNIQYF. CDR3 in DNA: TGTGCCTGGAGTGTACAGTCGCAAGCCAAAAACATTCAGTACTTC. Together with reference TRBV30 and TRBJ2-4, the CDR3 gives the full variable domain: SQTIHQWPATLVQPVGSPLSLECTVEGTSNPNLYWYRQAAGRGLQLLFYSVGIGQISSEVPQNLSASRPQDRQFILSSKKLLLSDSGFYLCAWSVQSQAKNIQYFGAGTRLSVL.

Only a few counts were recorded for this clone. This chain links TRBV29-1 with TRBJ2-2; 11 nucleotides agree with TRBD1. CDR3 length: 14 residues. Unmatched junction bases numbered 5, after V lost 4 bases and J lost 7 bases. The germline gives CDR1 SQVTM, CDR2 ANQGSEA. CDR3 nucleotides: TGCAGCGTTGGGACAGGGGGCACGGTCGGGGAGCTGTTTTTT. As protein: CSVGTGGTVGELFF.

For the CDR3, the DNA is TGTGCCAGTAGTATACTTCCCTCCGGGACTAGCGGGGGAGAGACCCAGTACTTC. Its protein product is CASSILPSGTSGGETQYF. The gene calls are TRBV19 and TRBJ2-5, with 14 positions matching TRBD2. J gave up 4 bases and V 2 bases, and 9 bases lay outside the gene matches. Looked up from germline, CDR1 is LNHDA and CDR2 is SQIVND (reference sequence). CDR3 length: 18 residues.